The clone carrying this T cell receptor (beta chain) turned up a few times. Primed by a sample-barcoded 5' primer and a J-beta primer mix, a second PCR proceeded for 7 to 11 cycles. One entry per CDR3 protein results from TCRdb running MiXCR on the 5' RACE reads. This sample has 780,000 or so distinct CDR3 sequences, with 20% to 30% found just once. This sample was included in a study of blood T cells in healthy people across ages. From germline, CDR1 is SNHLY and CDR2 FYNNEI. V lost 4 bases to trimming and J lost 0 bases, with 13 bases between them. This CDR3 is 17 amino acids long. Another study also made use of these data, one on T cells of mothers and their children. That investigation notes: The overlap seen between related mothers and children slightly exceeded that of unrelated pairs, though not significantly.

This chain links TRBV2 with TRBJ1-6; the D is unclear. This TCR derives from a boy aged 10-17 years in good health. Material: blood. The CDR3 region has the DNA TGTGCCAGCAGTGTACGACGGCCAAGCTCCTATAATTCACCCCTCCACTTT. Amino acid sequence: CASSVRRPSSYNSPLHF.